This entry lists 19 T cell receptor beta chains sequenced from one sample in a study of T cell changes during pregnancy in multiple sclerosis. This table comes from immunoSEQ multiplex PCR, and its TCRdb copy is limited to in-frame clones, with some not included. The data hold about 40,000 clones, with approximately 92% observed a single time. Material: peripheral blood, obtained before pregnancy. These receptors were obtained from a female donor with multiple sclerosis, enrolled in a pregnancy study.

The rearrangement joins TRBV13 to TRBJ2-3; D may be TRBD2 (5 bases). This CDR3 region has 16 residues. CDR1 PRHDT and CDR2 FYEKMQ come from the germline V gene (reference sequence). Trimming pared 0 bases from V and 7 bases from J, leaving 17 bases between. This chain's CDR3 is CASSLGLSAKGNTQYF. The DNA of the CDR3 is TGTGCCAGCAGCTTAGGCCTTAGCGCCAAGGGCAATACGCAGTATTTT.

This clone was counted a single time. The chain is built from TRBV5-4 and TRBJ2-2, with 11 nucleotides matching TRBD2. V shed 4 bases and J 1 base; nucleotides not matched to a gene: 3. The CDR3 covers 16 residues. CDR1 and CDR2 from the germline V gene are SGHNT and YYREEE (reference sequence). This chain's CDR3 is CASSTGTSGNTGELFF. The DNA for the CDR3 is TGTGCCAGCAGCACAGGGACTAGCGGGAACACCGGGGAGCTGTTTTTT.

By frequency in the sample, this clone is medium-sized. The genes are TRBV10-2 and TRBJ1-5; D remains unclear. V gave up 0 bases and J gave up 0 bases, with 9 bases separating them. The germline CDR1 and CDR2 sequences are WSHSY and SAAADI. The CDR3 contains 16 residues. CDR3 bases: TGCGCCAGCAGTGAGTCCCCCGGGAATAGCAATCAGCCCCAGCATTTT. Its translation is CASSESPGNSNQPQHF.

The chain uses TRBV28 and TRBJ2-3; TRBD1 aligns across 10 bases. With 2 bases clipped from V and 0 bases from J, the junction kept 5 bases outside the gene matches. Germline CDR1 and CDR2: MDHEN and SYDVKM. This CDR3 region has 17 residues. CDR3 bases: TGTGCCAGCAGTTTAGGGACAGGGGTTCCTAGCACAGATACGCAGTATTTT. Its translation: CASSLGTGVPSTDTQYF.

The chain is built from TRBV7-9 and TRBJ1-4; 8 nucleotides agree with TRBD1. The V and J ends lost 3 bases and 8 bases, in that order; junction bases with no gene match: 5. CDR1 and CDR2 (germline): SEHNR, FQNEAQ (reference sequence). The CDR3 runs 14 residues. CDR3 DNA sequence: TGTGCCAGCAGCTTTGGCAGGGGGCAAGAAAAACTGTTTTTT. Amino acids: CASSFGRGQEKLFF.

This CDR3 is CAISESNSAYEQYF. The CDR3 DNA follows: TGTGCCATCAGTGAGTCAAACAGTGCCTACGAGCAGTACTTC. This sequence joins TRBV10-3 and TRBJ2-7; D unresolved. Germline-derived CDR1 and CDR2 are ENHRY and SYGVKD. V was cut by 0 bases and J by 2 bases, with 8 bases left in between. The CDR3 extends over 14 amino acids.

The V call is TRBV15, the J call TRBJ2-5, with 12 positions matching TRBD2. The DNA end favors TRBJ2-7, so the J call may be wrong. Germline CDR1 LNHNV, CDR2 YYDKDF (reference sequence). CDR3 length: 16 residues. The CDR3 coding sequence is TGTGCCACCAGCAGAGGGGGACTAGCGGGCCGCGGCGAGCAGTACTTC. It is translated as CATSRGGLAGRGEQYF.

This clone showed up just once. The chain employs TRBV2 and TRBJ1-1, with D possibly being TRBD1 (5 bases). Germline CDR1 is SNHLY and CDR2 is FYNNEI. V dropped 5 bases and J dropped 5 bases, with 12 bases sitting between them. CDR3 length: 13 amino acids. The CDR3, as DNA: TGTGCCAGCAGTTCAGGGTTGGGGACTGAAGCTTTCTTT. Encoded protein: CASSSGLGTEAFF. The variable domain in full, completed from reference TRBV2 and TRBJ1-1, reads EPEVTQTPSHQVTQMGQEVILRCVPISNHLYFYWYRQILGQKVEFLVSFYNNEISEKSEIFDDQFSVERPDGSNFTLKIRSTKLEDSAMYFCASSSGLGTEAFFGQGTRLTVV.

This chain joins TRBV29-1 and TRBJ2-2; D possibly corresponds to TRBD2 (5 bases). This CDR3 is 14 amino acids long. V lost 5 bases and J 6 bases, leaving 16 bases between the germline ends. Germline-derived CDR1 and CDR2 are SQVTM and ANQGSEA. CDR3 nucleotides: TGCAGCGTTCCTGGGAGAGGAGATCCCGGGGAGCTGTTTTTT. Translation gives CSVPGRGDPGELFF.

The chain links TRBV6-4 to TRBJ2-1, with TRBD2 matching over 9 bases. Germline CDR1 is MRHNA and CDR2 is SNTAGT. CDR3 size: 15 residues. J lost 9 bases, V lost 3 bases, and 9 bases had no gene match. The CDR3 here is CASSERVAGAFEQFF. CDR3 nucleotide sequence: TGTGCCAGCAGTGAAAGAGTAGCGGGGGCCTTTGAGCAGTTCTTC.

The chain is built from TRBV5-1 and TRBJ2-3; D is perhaps TRBD1 (5 bases). Germline lookup yields CDR1 SGHRS and CDR2 YFSETQ. Trimming removed 2 bases at V and 5 bases at J, with 6 bases between. The CDR3 spans 12 residues. The CDR3 loop reads CASSLGEDTQYF. The CDR3 DNA is TGCGCCAGCAGCTTAGGGGAAGATACGCAGTATTTT.

The chain uses TRBV19 and TRBJ1-2, with 8 bases identical to TRBD1. The CDR3 contains 14 residues. Germline CDR1 LNHDA, CDR2 SQIVND (reference sequence). With V trimmed by 8 bases and J by 0 bases, 5 bases remained unmatched. In DNA form, the CDR3 reads TGTGCCAGTCACAGGGGGGGATCTAACTATGGCTACACCTTC. This encodes CASHRGGSNYGYTF.

The J gene is TRBJ2-1, the V gene TRBV2, with TRBD2 identical over 8 bases. CDR1 is SNHLY, CDR2 FYNNEI, per germline. Trimming cost V 3 bases and J 12 bases; bases outside gene matches: 13. The CDR3 runs to 15 residues. The CDR3 protein is CASSDSSGGPVGQFF. In nucleotides, the CDR3 is TGTGCCAGCAGTGATTCCTCGGGGGGGCCAGTGGGGCAGTTCTTC.

The table lists this clone with a count of one. V usage is TRBV7-2 and J usage is TRBJ2-7, with 8 bases that match TRBD2. The junction had 3 bases not matched to a gene; V was cut back by 0 bases and J by 5 bases. Germline CDR1 SGHTA, CDR2 FQGNSA. The CDR3 is made up of 14 amino acids. As DNA, the CDR3 is TGTGCCAGCAGCTTAGCCGGGAGGGGCAACGAGCAGTACTTC. This translates into CASSLAGRGNEQYF.

The rearrangement links TRBV2 to TRBJ2-1; the match to TRBD2 covers 10 bases. Germline CDR1 is SNHLY and CDR2 is FYNNEI. V dropped 6 bases and J dropped 7; count of bases not matched to a gene: 6. This CDR3 spans 14 amino acids. CDR3 loop: CASREREGRNEQFF. CDR3 DNA: TGTGCCAGCAGGGAGCGGGAGGGCCGGAATGAGCAGTTCTTC.

This chain links TRBV5-4 with TRBJ2-7; 9 nucleotides align to TRBD2. Germline trimming cut 3 bases from V and 4 bases from J; bases unmatched to any gene: 5. The CDR3 is made up of 14 amino acids. Germline V gene sequence: CDR1 SGHNT, CDR2 YYREEE (reference sequence). The CDR3 DNA is TGTGCCAGCAGCTCAGCGGGAGGCCTATACGAGCAGTACTTC. Amino acids: CASSSAGGLYEQYF.

V gene TRBV18 combines with J gene TRBJ2-2; perhaps TRBD1 as D (6 bases). The CDR3 is 14 residues long. V was cut by 3 bases and J by 5 bases, with 10 bases left in between. Germline lookup yields CDR1 KGHSH and CDR2 LQKENI. CDR3 bases: TGTGCCAGCTCACCTTACAGGGAGACCGGGGAGCTGTTTTTT. As protein: CASSPYRETGELFF.

J is TRBJ2-5 and V is TRBV9; a weak D match, TRBD2 (6 bases). The J call may be mistaken, given a closer DNA end match to TRBJ2-7. This CDR3 has 14 residues. Germline V gene sequence: CDR1 SGDLS, CDR2 YYNGEE. The CDR3 here is CASSPGEEPYEQYF. CDR3 nucleotide sequence: TGTGCCAGCAGCCCCGGGGAGGAACCCTACGAGCAGTACTTC.

The rearrangement uses TRBV30 and TRBJ2-5, with 7 bases fitting TRBD1. CDR3 size: 14 residues. V trimming: 4 bases; J trimming: 1 base; junction bases outside the gene matches: 6. CDR1 GTSNPN and CDR2 SVGIG come from the germline V gene (reference sequence). The CDR3 DNA reads TGTGCCTGGATCCTCAGGACAGGCCAAGAGACCCAGTACTTC. It codes for CAWILRTGQETQYF.